A selection of T cell receptor beta chains follows, all from one sample in a study of blood T cells in healthy people across ages. TCRdb re-called the 5' RACE reads with MiXCR, one entry per CDR3 protein. This sample has around 500,000 distinct CDR3 sequences, with roughly a quarter found just once. These records were also assigned to another study, of T cells of mothers and their children.

Input material: blood. The receptor set was obtained from a boy younger than 10 in good health. Both conserved end residues are part of each CDR3. D genes are given only for firm matches. Some rows have no size entry. The others give once, few or many, or a class for an expanded clone.

- TRBJ2-2 few TRBV3-1 CASSQDRVSGWNTGELFF TGTGCCAGCAGCCAAGATAGAGTCTCGGGGTGGAACACCGGGGAGCTGTTTTTT
TRBD1 TRBJ1-3 - TRBV10-3 CAIRGQGASGNTIYF TGTGCCATCAGGGGACAGGGGGCATCTGGAAACACCATATATTTT
TRBD2 TRBJ2-1 - TRBV7-9 CASRGTSGTGASYNEQFF TGTGCCAGCAGGGGGACTAGCGGGACGGGGGCGTCCTACAATGAGCAGTTCTTC
TRBD2 TRBJ2-1 - TRBV5-1 CASSPPGLAGVNEQFF TGCGCCAGCAGCCCACCGGGACTAGCGGGGGTCAATGAGCAGTTCTTC
TRBD2 TRBJ2-4 few TRBV7-9 CASSSTSGAKNIQYF TGTGCCAGCAGCTCGACTAGCGGGGCCAAAAACATTCAGTACTTC
TRBD1 TRBJ1-1 - TRBV7-8 CASSPAGTENTEAFF TGTGCCAGCAGCCCGGCCGGGACAGAGAACACTGAAGCTTTCTTT
TRBD1 TRBJ2-6 once TRBV27 CASRSVGQGAGANVLTF TGTGCCAGCAGGTCCGTGGGACAGGGGGCTGGGGCCAACGTCCTGACTTTC
- TRBJ2-5 few TRBV5-1 CASRGVNQETQYF TGCGCCAGCAGAGGGGTTAACCAAGAGACCCAGTACTTC
- TRBJ2-5 few TRBV20-1 CGASGRGGETQYF TGCGGTGCTAGTGGAAGAGGGGGGGAGACCCAGTACTTC
- TRBJ2-2 - TRBV12-3/TRBV12-4 CASSELATGTGELFF TGTGCCAGCAGTGAGCTAGCTACGGGCACCGGGGAGCTGTTTTTT
- TRBJ1-1 - TRBV29-1 CSVSGRLNTEAFF TGCAGCGTTTCGGGGCGCCTGAACACTGAAGCTTTCTTT
TRBD1 TRBJ2-7 - TRBV12-3/TRBV12-4 CASSTGGLLGEQYF TGTGCCAGCAGTACAGGGGGCCTATTGGGGGAGCAGTACTTC
- TRBJ2-1 - TRBV5-5 CASSFQAGEQFF TGTGCCAGCAGCTTCCAGGCGGGTGAGCAGTTCTTC
- TRBJ2-1 - TRBV9 CASSVMGGRRNEQFF TGTGCCAGCAGCGTAATGGGGGGGCGTAGGAATGAGCAGTTCTTC
TRBD2 TRBJ2-1 - TRBV7-9 CASSFSGSKNEQFF TGTGCCAGCAGCTTTAGCGGGAGTAAAAATGAGCAGTTCTTC
- TRBJ2-5 many TRBV15 CATSRDPQPQETQYF TGTGCCACCAGCAGAGATCCACAGCCACAAGAGACCCAGTACTTC
TRBD2 TRBJ2-1 few TRBV7-3 CASSLSSSGSNEQFF TGTGCCAGCAGCTTAAGTTCTAGCGGATCAAATGAGCAGTTCTTC
- TRBJ2-2 few TRBV25-1 CASSEYGLGNTGELFF TGTGCCAGCAGTGAATATGGCTTAGGGAACACCGGGGAGCTGTTTTTT
TRBD1 TRBJ2-6 - TRBV12-3/TRBV12-4 CASSLVGRGLSGANVLTF TGTGCCAGCAGTTTGGTGGGCAGGGGGCTCTCTGGGGCCAACGTCCTGACTTTC
- TRBJ1-1 - TRBV30 CAWSVSLIKGGVNTEAFF TGTGCCTGGAGTGTATCCCTAATAAAGGGAGGGGTGAACACTGAAGCTTTCTTT
- TRBJ2-5 few TRBV20-1 CSASGQLETQYF TGCAGTGCTAGCGGACAGCTAGAGACCCAGTACTTC
- TRBJ2-7 - TRBV6-2/TRBV6-3 CASSYSRDGWQLPYEQYF TGTGCCAGCAGTTACTCACGAGACGGGTGGCAGCTCCCCTACGAGCAGTACTTC
- TRBJ2-7 - TRBV4-3 CASSHKFLAEQYF TGCGCCAGCAGCCACAAGTTCCTGGCCGAGCAGTACTTC
TRBD2 TRBJ2-1 - TRBV11-2 CASSPRTGLRRNEQFF TGTGCCAGCAGCCCTCGAACGGGACTAAGACGCAATGAGCAGTTCTTC
- TRBJ2-7 - TRBV19 CASSIRSGIVQYF TGTGCCAGTAGTATCCGGTCGGGAATCGTGCAGTACTTC
TRBD2 TRBJ2-3 - TRBV6-4 CASSEGLAGGDTQYF TGTGCCAGCAGTGAGGGACTAGCGGGAGGAGATACGCAGTATTTT
TRBD1 TRBJ2-7 few TRBV18 CASSPSQGAKYYEQYF TGTGCCAGCTCACCCAGCCAGGGGGCGAAATACTACGAGCAGTACTTC
- TRBJ2-3 - TRBV7-3 CASSLSELITDTQYF TGTGCCAGCAGCTTAAGTGAGTTGATCACAGATACGCAGTATTTT
- TRBJ2-1 - TRBV27 CAGGRGNEQFF TGTGCCGGAGGTCGAGGCAATGAGCAGTTCTTC
- TRBJ2-7 many TRBV27 CASSLYGPTYEQYF TGTGCCAGCAGTTTATATGGGCCAACCTACGAGCAGTACTTC
TRBD1 TRBJ1-2 - TRBV19 CASSIPGQDLYGYTF TGTGCCAGTAGTATCCCGGGACAGGACCTCTATGGCTACACCTTC
- TRBJ1-2 few TRBV5-1 CASSSRQDNYGYTF TGCGCCAGCAGCTCCCGACAGGATAACTATGGCTACACCTTC
- TRBJ2-7 few TRBV20-1 CSAMIDNGEQYF TGCAGTGCTATGATAGATAATGGCGAGCAGTACTTC
TRBD1 TRBJ2-2 few TRBV12-3/TRBV12-4 CASSFASGTGITGELFF TGTGCCAGCAGCTTCGCCTCCGGGACAGGGATCACCGGGGAGCTGTTTTTT
- TRBJ1-5 few TRBV6-5 CASSYIRGSSNQPQHF TGTGCCAGCAGTTACATCAGGGGATCTAGCAATCAGCCCCAGCATTTT
- TRBJ2-6 - TRBV19 CASSTHYSGANVLTF TGTGCCAGTAGTACTCACTACTCTGGGGCCAACGTCCTGACTTTC
TRBD2 TRBJ2-1 - TRBV29-1 CSVETAGGSSYNEQFF TGCAGCGTTGAGACAGCGGGGGGGAGCTCCTACAATGAGCAGTTCTTC
- TRBJ2-2 - TRBV12-3/TRBV12-4 CASSPIGRTGELFF TGTGCCAGCAGTCCCATTGGTCGCACCGGGGAGCTGTTTTTT